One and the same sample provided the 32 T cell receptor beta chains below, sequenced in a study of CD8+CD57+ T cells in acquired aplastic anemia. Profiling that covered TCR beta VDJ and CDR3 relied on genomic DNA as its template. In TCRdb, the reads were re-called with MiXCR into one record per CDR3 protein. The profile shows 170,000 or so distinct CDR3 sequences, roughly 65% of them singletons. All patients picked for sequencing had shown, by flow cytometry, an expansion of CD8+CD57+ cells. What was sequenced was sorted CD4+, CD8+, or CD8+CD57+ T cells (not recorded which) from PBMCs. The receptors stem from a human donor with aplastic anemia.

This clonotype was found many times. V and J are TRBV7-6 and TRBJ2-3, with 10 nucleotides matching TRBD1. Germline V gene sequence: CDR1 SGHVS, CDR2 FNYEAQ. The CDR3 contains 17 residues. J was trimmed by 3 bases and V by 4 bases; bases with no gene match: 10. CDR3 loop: CASSSAFGGQGTDTQYF. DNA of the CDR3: TGTGCCAGCAGCTCAGCTTTCGGGGGACAGGGGACAGATACGCAGTATTTT. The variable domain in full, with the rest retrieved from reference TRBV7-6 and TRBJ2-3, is GAGVSQSPRYKVTKRGQDVALRCDPISGHVSLYWYRQALGQGPEFLTYFNYEAQQDKSGLPNDRFSAERPEGSISTLTIQRTEQRDSAMYRCASSSAFGGQGTDTQYFGPGTRLTVL.

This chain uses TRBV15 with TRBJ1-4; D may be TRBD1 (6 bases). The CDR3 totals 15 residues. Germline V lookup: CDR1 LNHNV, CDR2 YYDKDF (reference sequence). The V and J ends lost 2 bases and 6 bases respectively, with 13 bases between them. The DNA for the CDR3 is TGTGCCACCAGCAGAACCCCGACAGGCGATGAAAAACTGTTTTTT. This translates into CATSRTPTGDEKLFF.

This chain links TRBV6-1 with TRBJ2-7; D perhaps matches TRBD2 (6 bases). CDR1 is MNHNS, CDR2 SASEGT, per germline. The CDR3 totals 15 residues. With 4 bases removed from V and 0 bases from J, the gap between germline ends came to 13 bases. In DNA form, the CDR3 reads TGTGCCAGCAGTGGGCTAGCGTCGAGCTCCTACGAGCAGTACTTC. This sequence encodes CASSGLASSSYEQYF.

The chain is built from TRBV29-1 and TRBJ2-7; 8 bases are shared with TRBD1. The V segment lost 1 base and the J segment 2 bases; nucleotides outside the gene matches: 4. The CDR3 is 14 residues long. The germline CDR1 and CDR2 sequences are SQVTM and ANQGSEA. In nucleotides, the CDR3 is TGCAGCGTTGAAGGGACAGGGAAACCCTACGAGCAGTACTTC. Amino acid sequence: CSVEGTGKPYEQYF.

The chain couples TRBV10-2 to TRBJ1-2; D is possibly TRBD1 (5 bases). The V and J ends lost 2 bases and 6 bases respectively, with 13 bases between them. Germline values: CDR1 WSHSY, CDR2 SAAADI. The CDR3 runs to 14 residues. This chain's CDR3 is CASSESGTPDGYTF. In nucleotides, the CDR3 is TGCGCCAGCAGTGAGAGTGGGACCCCGGATGGCTACACCTTC.

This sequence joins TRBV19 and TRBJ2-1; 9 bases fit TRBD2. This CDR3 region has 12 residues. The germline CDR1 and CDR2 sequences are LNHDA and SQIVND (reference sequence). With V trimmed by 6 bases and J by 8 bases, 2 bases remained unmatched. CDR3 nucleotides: TGTGCCAGTAGCGGACTAGCGTATGAGCAGTTCTTC. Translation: CASSGLAYEQFF.

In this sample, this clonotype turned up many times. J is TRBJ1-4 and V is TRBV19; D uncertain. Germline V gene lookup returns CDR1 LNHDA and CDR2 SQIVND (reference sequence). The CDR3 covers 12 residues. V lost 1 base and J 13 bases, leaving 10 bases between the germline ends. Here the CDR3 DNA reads TGTGCCAGTAGTATAGTGGGGAGGACACTGTTTTTT. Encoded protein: CASSIVGRTLFF.

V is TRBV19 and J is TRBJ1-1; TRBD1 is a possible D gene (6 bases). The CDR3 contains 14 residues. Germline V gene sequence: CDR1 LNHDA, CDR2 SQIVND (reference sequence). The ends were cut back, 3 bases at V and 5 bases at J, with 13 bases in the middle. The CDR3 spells CASSILQGGTEAFF. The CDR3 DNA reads TGTGCCAGTAGTATCTTACAGGGTGGAACTGAAGCTTTCTTT.

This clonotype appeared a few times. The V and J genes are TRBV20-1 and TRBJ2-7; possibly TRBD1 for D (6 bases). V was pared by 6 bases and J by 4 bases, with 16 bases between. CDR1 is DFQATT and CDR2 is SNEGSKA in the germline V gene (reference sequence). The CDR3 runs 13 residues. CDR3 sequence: CSAGTPEGYEQYF. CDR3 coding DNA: TGCAGTGCCGGGACACCCGAGGGGTACGAGCAGTACTTC.

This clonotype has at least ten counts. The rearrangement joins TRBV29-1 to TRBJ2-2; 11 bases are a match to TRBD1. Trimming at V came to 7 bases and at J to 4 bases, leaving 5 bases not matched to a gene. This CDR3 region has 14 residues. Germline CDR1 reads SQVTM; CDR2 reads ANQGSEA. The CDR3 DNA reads TGCAGCGCCCCCGGGACAGGGGGCACCGGGGAGCTGTTTTTT. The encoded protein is CSAPGTGGTGELFF.

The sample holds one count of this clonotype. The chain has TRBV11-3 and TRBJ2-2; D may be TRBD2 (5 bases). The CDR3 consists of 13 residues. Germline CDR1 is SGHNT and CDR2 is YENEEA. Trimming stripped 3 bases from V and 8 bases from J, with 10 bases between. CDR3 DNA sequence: TGTGCCAGCAGCTTGGAAGGGAGAGGGGAGCTGTTTTTT. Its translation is CASSLEGRGELFF.

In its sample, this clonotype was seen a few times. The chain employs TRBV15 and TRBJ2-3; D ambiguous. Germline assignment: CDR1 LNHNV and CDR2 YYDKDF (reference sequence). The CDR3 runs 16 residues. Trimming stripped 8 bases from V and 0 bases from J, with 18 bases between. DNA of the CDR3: TGTGCCACCTCTTCAAGGTGGGAAACTAGCACAGATACGCAGTATTTT. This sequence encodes CATSSRWETSTDTQYF. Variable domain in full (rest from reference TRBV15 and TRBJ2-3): DAMVIQNPRYQVTQFGKPVTLSCSQTLNHNVMYWYQQKSSQAPKLLFHYYDKDFNNEADTPDNFQSRRPNTSFCFLDIRSPGLGDTAMYLCATSSRWETSTDTQYFGPGTRLTVL.

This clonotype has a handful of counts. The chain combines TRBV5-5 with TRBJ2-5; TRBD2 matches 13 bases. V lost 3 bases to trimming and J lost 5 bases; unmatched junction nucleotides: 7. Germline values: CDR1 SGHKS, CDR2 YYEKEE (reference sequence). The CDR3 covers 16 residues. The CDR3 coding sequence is TGTGCCAGCAGCTGGGGGACTAGCGGGACGGTTGAGACCCAGTACTTC. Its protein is CASSWGTSGTVETQYF.

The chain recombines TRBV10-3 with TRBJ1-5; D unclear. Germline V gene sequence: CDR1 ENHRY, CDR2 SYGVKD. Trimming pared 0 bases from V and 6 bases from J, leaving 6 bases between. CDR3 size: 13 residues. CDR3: CAISESIGQPQHF. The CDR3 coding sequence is TGTGCCATCAGTGAGTCGATTGGTCAGCCCCAGCATTTT.

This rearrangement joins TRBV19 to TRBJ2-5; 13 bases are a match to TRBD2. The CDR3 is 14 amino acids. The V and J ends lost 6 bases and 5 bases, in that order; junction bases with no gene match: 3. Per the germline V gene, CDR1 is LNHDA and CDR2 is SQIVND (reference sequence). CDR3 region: CASRLAGGSETQYF. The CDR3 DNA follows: TGTGCCAGTAGACTAGCGGGGGGGTCCGAGACCCAGTACTTC.

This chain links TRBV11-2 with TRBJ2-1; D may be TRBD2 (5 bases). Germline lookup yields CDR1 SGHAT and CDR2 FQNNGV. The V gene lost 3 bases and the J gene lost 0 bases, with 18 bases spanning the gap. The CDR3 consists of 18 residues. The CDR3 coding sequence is TGTGCCAGCAGCTTTGCCCCCCGACTAAACAGCTCCTACAATGAGCAGTTCTTC. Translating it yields CASSFAPRLNSSYNEQFF.

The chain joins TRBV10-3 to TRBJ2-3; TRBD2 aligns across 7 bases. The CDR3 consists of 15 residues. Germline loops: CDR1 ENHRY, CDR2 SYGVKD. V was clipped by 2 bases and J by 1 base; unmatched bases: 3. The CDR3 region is CAISELTSGTDTQYF. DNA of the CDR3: TGTGCCATCAGTGAGCTTACTAGCGGCACAGATACGCAGTATTTT.

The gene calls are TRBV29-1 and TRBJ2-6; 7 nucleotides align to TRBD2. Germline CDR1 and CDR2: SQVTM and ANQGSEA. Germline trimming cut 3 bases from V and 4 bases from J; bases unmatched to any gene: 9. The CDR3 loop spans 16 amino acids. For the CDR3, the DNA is TGCAGCGTTGAGGCGGGGGAGTACACCGGGGCCAACGTCCTGACTTTC. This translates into CSVEAGEYTGANVLTF. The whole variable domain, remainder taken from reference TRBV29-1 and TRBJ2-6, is SAVISQKPSRDICQRGTSLTIQCQVDSQVTMMFWYRQQPGQSLTLIATANQGSEATYESGFVIDKFPISRPNLTFSTLTVSNMSPEDSSIYLCSVEAGEYTGANVLTFGAGSRLTVL.

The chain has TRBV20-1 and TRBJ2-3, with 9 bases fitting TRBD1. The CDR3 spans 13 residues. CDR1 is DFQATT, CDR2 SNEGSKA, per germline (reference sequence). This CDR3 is CSLGDRDTDTQYF. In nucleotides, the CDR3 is TGCAGCCTTGGGGACAGGGACACAGATACGCAGTATTTT.

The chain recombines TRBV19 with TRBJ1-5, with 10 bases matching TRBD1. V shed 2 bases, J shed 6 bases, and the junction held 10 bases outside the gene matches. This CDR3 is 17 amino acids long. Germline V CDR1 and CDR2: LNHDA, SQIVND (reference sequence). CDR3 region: CASSIILDRGSGQPQHF. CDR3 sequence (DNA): TGTGCCAGTAGTATAATACTGGACAGGGGGTCCGGTCAGCCCCAGCATTTT.

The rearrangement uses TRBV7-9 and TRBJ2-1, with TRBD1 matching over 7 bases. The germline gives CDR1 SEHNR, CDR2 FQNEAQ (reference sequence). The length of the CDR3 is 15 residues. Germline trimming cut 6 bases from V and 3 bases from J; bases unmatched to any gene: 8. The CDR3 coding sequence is TGTGCCAGCAGTTTCACGACAGGGATCTACAATGAGCAGTTCTTC. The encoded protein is CASSFTTGIYNEQFF.

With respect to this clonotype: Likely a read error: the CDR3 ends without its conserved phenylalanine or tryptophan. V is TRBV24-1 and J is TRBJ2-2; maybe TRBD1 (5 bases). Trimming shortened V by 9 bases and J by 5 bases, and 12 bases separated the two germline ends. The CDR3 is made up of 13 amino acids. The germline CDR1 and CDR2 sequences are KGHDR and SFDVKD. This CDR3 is CATLDQGTGELFS. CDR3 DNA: TGTGCCACCCTGGACCAGGGAACCGGGGAGCTGTTTTCT.

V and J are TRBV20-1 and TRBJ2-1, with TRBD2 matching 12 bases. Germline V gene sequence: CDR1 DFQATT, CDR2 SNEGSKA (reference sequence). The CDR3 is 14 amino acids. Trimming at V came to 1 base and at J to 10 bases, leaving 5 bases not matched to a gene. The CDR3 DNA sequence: TGCAGTGCTAGAGCGACTAGCGGGAGACTGGAGCAGTTCTTC. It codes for CSARATSGRLEQFF.

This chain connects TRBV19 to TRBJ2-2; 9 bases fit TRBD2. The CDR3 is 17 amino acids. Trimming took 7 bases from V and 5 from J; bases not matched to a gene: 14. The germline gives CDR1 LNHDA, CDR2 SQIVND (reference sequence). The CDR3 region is CASTKYSGGAGTGELFF. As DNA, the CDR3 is TGTGCCAGTACCAAGTATAGCGGGGGTGCGGGGACCGGGGAGCTGTTTTTT.

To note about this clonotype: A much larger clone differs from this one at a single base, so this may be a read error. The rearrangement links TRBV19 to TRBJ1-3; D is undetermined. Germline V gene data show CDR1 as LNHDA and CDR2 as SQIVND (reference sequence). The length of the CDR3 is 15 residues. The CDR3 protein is CASSPPFMTGNTTYF. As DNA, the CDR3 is TGTGCCAGTAGTCCTCCCTTTATGACTGGAAACACCACATATTTT.

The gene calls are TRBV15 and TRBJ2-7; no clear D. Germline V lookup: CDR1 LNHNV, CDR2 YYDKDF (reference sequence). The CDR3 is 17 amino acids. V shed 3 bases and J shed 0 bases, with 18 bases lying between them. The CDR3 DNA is TGTGCCACCAGCAGTGTATACCATGGGCGAACCTCCTACGAGCAGTACTTC. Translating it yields CATSSVYHGRTSYEQYF. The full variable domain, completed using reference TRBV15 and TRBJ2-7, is DAMVIQNPRYQVTQFGKPVTLSCSQTLNHNVMYWYQQKSSQAPKLLFHYYDKDFNNEADTPDNFQSRRPNTSFCFLDIRSPGLGDTAMYLCATSSVYHGRTSYEQYFGPGTRLTVT.

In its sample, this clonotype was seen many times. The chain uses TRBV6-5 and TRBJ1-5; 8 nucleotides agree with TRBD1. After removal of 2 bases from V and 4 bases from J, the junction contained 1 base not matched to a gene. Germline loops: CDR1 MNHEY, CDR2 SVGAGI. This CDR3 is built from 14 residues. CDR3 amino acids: CASSYDRGNQPQHF. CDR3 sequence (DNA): TGTGCCAGCAGTTACGACAGGGGTAATCAGCCCCAGCATTTT.

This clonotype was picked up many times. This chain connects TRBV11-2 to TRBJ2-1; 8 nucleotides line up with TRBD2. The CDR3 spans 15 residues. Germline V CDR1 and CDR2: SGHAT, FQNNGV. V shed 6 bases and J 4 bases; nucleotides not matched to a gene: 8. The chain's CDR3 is CASSHSSGSYNEQFF. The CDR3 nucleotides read TGTGCCAGCAGTCATTCTAGCGGGTCGTACAATGAGCAGTTCTTC.

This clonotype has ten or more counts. Here the CDR3 reads CASSDGTGGYF. The CDR3 region has the DNA TGCGCCAGCAGTGACGGGACAGGGGGGTACTTC. The V gene is TRBV10-2, the J gene TRBJ2-7, with 11 bases lining up with TRBD1. CDR1 WSHSY and CDR2 SAAADI come from the germline V gene. Losses at the gene ends were 3 bases for V and 12 bases for J; bases not matched to a gene: 1. CDR3 length: 11 residues.

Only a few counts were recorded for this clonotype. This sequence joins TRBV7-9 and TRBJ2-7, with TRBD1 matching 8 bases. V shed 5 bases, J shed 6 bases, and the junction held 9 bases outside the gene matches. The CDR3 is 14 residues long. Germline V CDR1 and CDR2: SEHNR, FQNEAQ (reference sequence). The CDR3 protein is CASSLGQGTGEQYF. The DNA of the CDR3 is TGTGCCAGCAGCCTAGGACAGGGTACGGGCGAGCAGTACTTC.

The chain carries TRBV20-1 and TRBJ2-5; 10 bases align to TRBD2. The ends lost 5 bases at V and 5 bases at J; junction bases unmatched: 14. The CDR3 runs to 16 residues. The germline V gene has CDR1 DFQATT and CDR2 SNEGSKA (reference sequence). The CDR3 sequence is CSAQGSSGLAQETQYF. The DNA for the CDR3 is TGCAGTGCTCAGGGATCCTCGGGACTAGCGCAGGAGACCCAGTACTTC.

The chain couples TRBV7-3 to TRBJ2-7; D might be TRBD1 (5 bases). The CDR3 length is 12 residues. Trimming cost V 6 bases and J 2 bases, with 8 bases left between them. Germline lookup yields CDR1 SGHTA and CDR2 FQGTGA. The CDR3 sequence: CASRDNAYEQYF. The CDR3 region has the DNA TGTGCCAGCAGGGACAACGCCTACGAGCAGTACTTC.